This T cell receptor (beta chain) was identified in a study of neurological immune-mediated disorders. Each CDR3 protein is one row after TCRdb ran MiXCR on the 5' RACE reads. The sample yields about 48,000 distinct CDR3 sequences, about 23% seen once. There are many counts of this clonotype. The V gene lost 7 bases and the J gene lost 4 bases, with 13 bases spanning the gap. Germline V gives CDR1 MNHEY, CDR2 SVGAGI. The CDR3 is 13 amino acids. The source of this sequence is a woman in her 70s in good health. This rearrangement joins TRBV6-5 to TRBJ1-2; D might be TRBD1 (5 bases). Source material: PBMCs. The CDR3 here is CASKQGGGYGYTF. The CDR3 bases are TGTGCCAGCAAGCAGGGTGGGGGCTATGGCTACACCTTC.